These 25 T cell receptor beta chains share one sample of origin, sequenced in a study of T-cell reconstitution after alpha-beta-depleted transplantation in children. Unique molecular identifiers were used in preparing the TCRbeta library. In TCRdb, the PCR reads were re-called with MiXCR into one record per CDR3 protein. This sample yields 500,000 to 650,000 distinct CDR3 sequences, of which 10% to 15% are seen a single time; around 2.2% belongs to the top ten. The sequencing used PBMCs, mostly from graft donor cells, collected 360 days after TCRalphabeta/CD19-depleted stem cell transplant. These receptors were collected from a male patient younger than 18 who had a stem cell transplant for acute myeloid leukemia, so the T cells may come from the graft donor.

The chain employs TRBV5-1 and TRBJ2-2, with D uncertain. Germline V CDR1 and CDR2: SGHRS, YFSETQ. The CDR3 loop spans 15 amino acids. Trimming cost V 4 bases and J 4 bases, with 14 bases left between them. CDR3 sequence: CASSPTSFITGELFF. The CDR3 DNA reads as TGCGCCAGCAGCCCCACTTCCTTCATCACCGGGGAGCTGTTTTTT. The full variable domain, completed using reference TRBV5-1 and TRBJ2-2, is KAGVTQTPRYLIKTRGQQVTLSCSPISGHRSVSWYQQTPGQGLQFLFEYFSETQRNKGNFPGRFSGRQFSNSRSEMNVSTLELGDSALYLCASSPTSFITGELFFGEGSRLTVL.

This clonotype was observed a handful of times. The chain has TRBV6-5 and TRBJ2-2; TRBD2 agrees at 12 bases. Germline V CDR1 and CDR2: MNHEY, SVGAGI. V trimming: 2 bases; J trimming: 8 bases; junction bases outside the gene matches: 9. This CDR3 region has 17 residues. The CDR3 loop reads CASSYGRLAGVSGELFF. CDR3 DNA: TGTGCCAGCAGTTACGGCAGACTAGCGGGAGTATCGGGGGAGCTGTTTTTT.

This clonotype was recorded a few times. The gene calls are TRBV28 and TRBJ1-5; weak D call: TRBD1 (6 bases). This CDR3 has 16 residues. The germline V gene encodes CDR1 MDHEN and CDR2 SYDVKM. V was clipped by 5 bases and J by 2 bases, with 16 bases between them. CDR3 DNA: TGTGCCAGCAGTCCCTTAACAGGGAACGGCAATCAGCCCCAGCATTTT. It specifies CASSPLTGNGNQPQHF.

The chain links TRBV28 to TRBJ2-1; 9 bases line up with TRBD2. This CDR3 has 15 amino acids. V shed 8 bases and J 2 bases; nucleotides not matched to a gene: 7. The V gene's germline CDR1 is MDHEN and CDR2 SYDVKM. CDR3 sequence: CASPPRLAAYNEQFF. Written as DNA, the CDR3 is TGTGCCAGCCCCCCGCGACTAGCGGCCTACAATGAGCAGTTCTTC.

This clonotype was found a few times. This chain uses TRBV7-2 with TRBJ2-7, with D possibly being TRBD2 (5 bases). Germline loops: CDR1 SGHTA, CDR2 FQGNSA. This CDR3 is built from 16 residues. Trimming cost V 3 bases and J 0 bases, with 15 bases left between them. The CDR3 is CASSFIPGTTSYEQYF. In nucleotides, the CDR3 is TGTGCCAGCAGCTTTATACCGGGAACCACCTCCTACGAGCAGTACTTC.

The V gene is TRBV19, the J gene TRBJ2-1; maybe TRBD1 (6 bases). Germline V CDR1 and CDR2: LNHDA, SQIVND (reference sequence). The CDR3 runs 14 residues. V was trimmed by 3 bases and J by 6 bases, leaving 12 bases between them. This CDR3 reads CASSINTRGNEQFF. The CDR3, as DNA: TGTGCCAGTAGTATTAATACCAGGGGCAATGAGCAGTTCTTC.

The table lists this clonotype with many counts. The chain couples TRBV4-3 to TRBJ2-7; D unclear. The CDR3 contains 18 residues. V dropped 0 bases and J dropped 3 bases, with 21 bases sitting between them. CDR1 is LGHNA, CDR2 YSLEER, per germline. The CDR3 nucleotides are TGCGCCAGCAGCCAAGATGCCAGTTCCCTTGATTTCCTCTACGAGCAGTACTTC. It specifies CASSQDASSLDFLYEQYF.

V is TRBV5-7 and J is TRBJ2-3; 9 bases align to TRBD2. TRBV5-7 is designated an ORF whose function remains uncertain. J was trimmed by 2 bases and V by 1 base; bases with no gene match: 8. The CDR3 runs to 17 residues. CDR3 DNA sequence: TGTGCCAGCAGCTTGCGGCGGGAGGGGTATTTCACAGATACGCAGTATTTT. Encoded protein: CASSLRREGYFTDTQYF.

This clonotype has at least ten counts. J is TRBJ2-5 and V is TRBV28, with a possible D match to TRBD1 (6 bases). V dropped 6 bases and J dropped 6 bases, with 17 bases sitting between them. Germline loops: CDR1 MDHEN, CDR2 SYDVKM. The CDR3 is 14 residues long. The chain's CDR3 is CASRLGWTEQTQYF. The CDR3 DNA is TGTGCCAGCAGGTTGGGGTGGACAGAACAGACCCAGTACTTC.

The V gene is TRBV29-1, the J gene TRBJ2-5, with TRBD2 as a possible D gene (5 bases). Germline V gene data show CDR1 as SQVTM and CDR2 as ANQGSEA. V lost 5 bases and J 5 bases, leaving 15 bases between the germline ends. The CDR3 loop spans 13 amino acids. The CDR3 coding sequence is TGCAGCGTTCGAGGACTGCTCCGGGAGACCCAGTACTTC. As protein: CSVRGLLRETQYF.

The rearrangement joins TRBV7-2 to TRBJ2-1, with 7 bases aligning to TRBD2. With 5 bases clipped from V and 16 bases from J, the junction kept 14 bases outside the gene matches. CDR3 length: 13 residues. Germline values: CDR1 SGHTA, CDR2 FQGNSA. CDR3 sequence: CASSATTRAGPFF. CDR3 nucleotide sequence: TGTGCCAGCAGCGCGACCACTCGAGCGGGACCTTTCTTC.

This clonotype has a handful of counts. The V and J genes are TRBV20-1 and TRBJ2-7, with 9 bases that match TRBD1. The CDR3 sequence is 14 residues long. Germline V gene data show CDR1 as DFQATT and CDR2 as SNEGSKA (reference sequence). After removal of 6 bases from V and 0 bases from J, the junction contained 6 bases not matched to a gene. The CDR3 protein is CSAVRDRVSYEQYF. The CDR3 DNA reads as TGCAGTGCAGTCCGGGACAGGGTCTCCTACGAGCAGTACTTC.

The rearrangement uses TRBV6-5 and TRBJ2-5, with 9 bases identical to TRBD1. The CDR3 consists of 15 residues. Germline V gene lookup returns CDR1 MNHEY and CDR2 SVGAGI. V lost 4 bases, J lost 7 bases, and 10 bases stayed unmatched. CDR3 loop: CASSFQNRGLGTQYF. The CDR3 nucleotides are TGTGCCAGCAGTTTCCAAAACAGGGGGCTGGGGACCCAGTACTTC.

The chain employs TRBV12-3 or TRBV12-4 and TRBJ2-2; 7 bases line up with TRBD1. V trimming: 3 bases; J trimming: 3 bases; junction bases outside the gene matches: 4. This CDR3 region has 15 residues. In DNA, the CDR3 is TGTGCCAGCAGTTTCGGAGACAGGGACACCGGGGAGCTGTTTTTT. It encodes CASSFGDRDTGELFF.

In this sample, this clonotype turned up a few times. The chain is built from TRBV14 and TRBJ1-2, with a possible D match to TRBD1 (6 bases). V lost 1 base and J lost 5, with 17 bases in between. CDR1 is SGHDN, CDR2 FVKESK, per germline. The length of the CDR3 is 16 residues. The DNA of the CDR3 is TGTGCCAGCAGCCAAGTAGGTGTCCAGGGGCGTTATGGCTACACCTTC. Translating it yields CASSQVGVQGRYGYTF.

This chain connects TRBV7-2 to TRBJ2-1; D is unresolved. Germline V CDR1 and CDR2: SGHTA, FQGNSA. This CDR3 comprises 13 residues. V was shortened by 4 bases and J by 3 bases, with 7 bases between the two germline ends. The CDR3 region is CASSSRVYNEQFF. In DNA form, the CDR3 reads TGTGCCAGCAGCTCCCGTGTCTACAATGAGCAGTTCTTC.

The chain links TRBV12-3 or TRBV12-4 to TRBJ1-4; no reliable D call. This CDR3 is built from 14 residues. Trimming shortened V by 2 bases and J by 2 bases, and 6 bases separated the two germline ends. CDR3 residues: CASSLTSTNEKLFF. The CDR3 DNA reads TGTGCCAGCAGTTTAACATCCACTAATGAAAAACTGTTTTTT.

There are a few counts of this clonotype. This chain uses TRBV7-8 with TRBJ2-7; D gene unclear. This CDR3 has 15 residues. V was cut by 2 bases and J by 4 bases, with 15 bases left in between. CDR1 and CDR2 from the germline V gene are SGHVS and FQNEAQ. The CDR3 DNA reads TGTGCCAGCAGCTTATGGGTATCCCTCGAGTACGAGCAGTACTTC. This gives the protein CASSLWVSLEYEQYF.

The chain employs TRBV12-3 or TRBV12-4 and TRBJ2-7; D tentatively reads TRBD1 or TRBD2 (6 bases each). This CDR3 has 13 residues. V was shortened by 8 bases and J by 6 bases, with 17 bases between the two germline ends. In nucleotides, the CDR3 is TGTGCCAGCGGGGGCAGCGGGCCCCGCGAGCAGTACTTC. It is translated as CASGGSGPREQYF.

CDR3 loop: CAPRDAGLQKYGYTF. CDR3 nucleotide sequence: TGTGCCCCGAGGGACGCGGGTTTGCAGAAGTATGGCTACACCTTC. The chain links TRBV10-3 to TRBJ1-2; D is possibly TRBD1 (5 bases). CDR1 and CDR2 (germline): ENHRY, SYGVKD. The V gene lost 11 bases and the J gene lost 5 bases, with 24 bases spanning the gap. CDR3 size: 15 residues.

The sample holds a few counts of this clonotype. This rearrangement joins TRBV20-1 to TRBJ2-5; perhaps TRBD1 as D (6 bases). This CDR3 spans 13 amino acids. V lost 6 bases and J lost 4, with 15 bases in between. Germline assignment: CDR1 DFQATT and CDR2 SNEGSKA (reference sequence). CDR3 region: CSAIEAGAETQYF. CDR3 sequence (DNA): TGCAGTGCCATAGAGGCAGGGGCAGAGACCCAGTACTTC.

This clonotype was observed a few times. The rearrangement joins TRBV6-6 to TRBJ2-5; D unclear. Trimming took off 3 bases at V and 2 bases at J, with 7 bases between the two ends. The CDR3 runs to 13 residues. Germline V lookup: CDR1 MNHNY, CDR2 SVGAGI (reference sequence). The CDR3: CASSYPAQETQYF. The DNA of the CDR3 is TGTGCCAGCAGTTATCCTGCACAAGAGACCCAGTACTTC.

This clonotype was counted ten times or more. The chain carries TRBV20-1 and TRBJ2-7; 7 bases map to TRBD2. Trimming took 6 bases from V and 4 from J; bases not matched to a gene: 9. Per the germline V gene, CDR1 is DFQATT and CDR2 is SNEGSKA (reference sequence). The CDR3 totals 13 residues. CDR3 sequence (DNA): TGCAGTGCCGACCTAGCGGTCAAATACGAGCAGTACTTC. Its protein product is CSADLAVKYEQYF.

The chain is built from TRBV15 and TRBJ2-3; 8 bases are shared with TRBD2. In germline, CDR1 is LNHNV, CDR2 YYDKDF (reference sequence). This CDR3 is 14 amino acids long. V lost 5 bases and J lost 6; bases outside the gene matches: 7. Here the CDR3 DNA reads TGTGCCACCAGCGCCCCGGGAGGGGCTGATACGCAGTATTTT. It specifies CATSAPGGADTQYF.

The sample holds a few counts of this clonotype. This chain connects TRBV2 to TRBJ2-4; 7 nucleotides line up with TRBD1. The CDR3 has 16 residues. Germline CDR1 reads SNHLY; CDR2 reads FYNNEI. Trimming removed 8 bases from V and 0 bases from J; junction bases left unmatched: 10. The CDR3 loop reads CASGLTGLLAKNIQYF. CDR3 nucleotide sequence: TGTGCCAGCGGCCTGACAGGGCTACTAGCCAAAAACATTCAGTACTTC.